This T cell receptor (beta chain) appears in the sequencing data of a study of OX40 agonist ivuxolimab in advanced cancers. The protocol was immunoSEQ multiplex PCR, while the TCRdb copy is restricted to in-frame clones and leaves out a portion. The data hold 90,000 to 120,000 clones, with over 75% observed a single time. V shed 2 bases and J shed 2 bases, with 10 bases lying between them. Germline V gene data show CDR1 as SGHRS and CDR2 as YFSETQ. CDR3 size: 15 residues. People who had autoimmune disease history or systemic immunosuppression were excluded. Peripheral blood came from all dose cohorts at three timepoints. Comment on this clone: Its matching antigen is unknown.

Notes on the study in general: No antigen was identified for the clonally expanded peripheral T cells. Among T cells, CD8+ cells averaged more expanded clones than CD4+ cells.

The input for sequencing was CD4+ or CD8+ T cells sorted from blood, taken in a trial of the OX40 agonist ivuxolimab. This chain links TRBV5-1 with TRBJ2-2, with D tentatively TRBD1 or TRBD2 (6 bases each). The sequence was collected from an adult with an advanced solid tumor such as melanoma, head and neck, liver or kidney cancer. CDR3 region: CASSLGGKNTGELFF. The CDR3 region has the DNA TGCGCCAGCAGCTTAGGGGGGAAAAACACCGGGGAGCTGTTTTTT. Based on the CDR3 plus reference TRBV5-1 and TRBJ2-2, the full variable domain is KAGVTQTPRYLIKTRGQQVTLSCSPISGHRSVSWYQQTPGQGLQFLFEYFSETQRNKGNFPGRFSGRQFSNSRSEMNVSTLELGDSALYLCASSLGGKNTGELFFGEGSRLTVL.